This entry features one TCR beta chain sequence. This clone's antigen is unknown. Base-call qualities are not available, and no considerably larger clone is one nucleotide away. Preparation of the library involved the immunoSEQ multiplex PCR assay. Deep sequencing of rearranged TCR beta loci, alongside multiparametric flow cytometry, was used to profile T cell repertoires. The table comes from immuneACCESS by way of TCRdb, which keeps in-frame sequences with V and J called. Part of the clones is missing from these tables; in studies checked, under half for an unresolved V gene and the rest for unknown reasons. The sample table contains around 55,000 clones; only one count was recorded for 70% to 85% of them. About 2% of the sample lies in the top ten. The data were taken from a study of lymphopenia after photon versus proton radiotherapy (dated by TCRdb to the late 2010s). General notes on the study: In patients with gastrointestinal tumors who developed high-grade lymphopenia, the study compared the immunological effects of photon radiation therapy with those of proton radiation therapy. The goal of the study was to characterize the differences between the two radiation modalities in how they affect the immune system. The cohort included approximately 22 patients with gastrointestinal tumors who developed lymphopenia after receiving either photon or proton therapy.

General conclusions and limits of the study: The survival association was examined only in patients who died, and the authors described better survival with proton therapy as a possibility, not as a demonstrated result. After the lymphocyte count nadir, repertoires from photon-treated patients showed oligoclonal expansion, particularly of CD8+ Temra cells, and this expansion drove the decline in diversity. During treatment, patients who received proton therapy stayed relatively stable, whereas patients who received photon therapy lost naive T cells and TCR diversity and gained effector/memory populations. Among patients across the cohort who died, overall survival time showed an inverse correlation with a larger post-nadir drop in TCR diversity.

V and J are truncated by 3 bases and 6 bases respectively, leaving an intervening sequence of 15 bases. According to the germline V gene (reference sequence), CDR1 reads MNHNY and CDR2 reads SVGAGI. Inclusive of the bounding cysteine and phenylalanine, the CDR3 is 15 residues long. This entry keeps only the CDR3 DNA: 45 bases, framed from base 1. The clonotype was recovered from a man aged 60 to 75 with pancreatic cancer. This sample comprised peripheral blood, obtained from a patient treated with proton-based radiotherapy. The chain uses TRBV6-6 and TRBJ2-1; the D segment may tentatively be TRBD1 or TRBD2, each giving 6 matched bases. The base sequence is TGTGCCAGCAGTTATCCAAGGGGGGAAGGCAATGAGCAGTTCTTC. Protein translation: CASSYPRGEGNEQFF.